Each of the 16 T cell receptor beta chains below was sequenced from the same sample in a study of T cell clonality in common variable immunodeficiency (dated by TCRdb to about 2015). Paper-wide results and their limitations: Fewer deletions and N-nucleotide insertions were reportedly observed in CVID TCRbeta sequences, and highly modified clones with 13 or more V deletions were reportedly absent from CVID TCRbeta sequences.

The library was produced with the immunoSEQ multiplex PCR assay. In its TCRdb copy, this immuneACCESS table keeps in-frame sequences only and misses some clones. Where compared with another copy, unresolved V genes explain less than half of these, and the others have no known cause. The sample comprises 25,000 to 35,000 clones, and every one was counted more than once. In total, the top ten clones hold around 3% of the sample. These receptors have no identified antigens. Material for sequencing was peripheral blood mononuclear cells. These receptors were taken from a human donor with common variable immunodeficiency.

This clone appeared many times. The read stops 3 residues short of the end of the CDR3; the missing end is completed from the germline J gene. This sequence joins TRBV18 and TRBJ2-1; 12 bases agree with TRBD2. The germline V gene encodes CDR1 KGHSH and CDR2 LQKENI. The CDR3 is 16 amino acids. V lost 3 bases, J lost 9 bases, and 9 bases stayed unmatched. The covered CDR3 bases are TGTGCCAGCTCACCTGAGACTAGCGGGAGATTTAGTGAG. Translation: CASSPETSGRFSE. The CDR3 in full is CASSPETSGRFSEQFF.

The table lists this clone with many counts. The DNA ends 3 residues before the CDR3 does, and the rest of the CDR3 is filled in from the germline J gene. This chain links TRBV18 with TRBJ2-7; possibly TRBD2 for D (5 bases). Trimming shortened V by 2 bases and J by 3 bases, and 5 bases separated the two germline ends. The length of the CDR3 is 12 residues. CDR1 and CDR2 (germline): KGHSH, LQKENI. CDR3 bases read: TGTGCCAGCTCACCAGGACTCTACGAG. Its protein is CASSPGLYE. The whole CDR3 protein reads CASSPGLYEQYF.

This clone was seen repeatedly, ten times or more. The CDR3 goes on 3 residues after the read ends, and that part is filled in from the germline J gene. The rearrangement joins TRBV30 to TRBJ2-3, with D perhaps TRBD1 (5 bases). Germline-derived CDR1 and CDR2 are GTSNPN and SVGIG (reference sequence). Trimming left V 3 bases short and J 3 bases short, with 16 bases between. The CDR3 runs to 15 residues. This CDR3 reads CAWRGLAGLTDTQYF. The part of the CDR3 DNA that was read is TGTGCCTGGAGGGGGCTGGCAGGTTTGACAGATACG. Based on the CDR3 plus reference TRBV30 and TRBJ2-3, the full variable domain is SQTIHQWPATLVQPVGSPLSLECTVEGTSNPNLYWYRQAAGRGLQLLFYSVGIGQISSEVPQNLSASRPQDRQFILSSKKLLLSDSGFYLCAWRGLAGLTDTQYFGPGTRLTVL.

This clone was seen repeatedly, ten times or more. The read falls 3 residues short of the CDR3 end, and the missing part is taken from the germline J gene. V is TRBV7-8 and J is TRBJ2-2; TRBD1 or TRBD2 may be the D gene (6 bases each). There are 16 residues in the CDR3. Germline V CDR1 and CDR2: SGHVS, FQNEAQ. V dropped 2 bases and J dropped 0 bases, with 10 bases sitting between them. This CDR3 is CASSLRRGSNTGELFF. Partial CDR3 DNA: TGTGCCAGCAGCTTAAGGAGGGGGTCGAACACCGGGGAG. The full variable domain, in which reference TRBV7-8 and TRBJ2-2 provide the parts outside the CDR3, is GAGVSQSPRYKVAKRGQDVALRCDPISGHVSLFWYQQALGQGPEFLTYFQNEAQLDKSGLPSDRFFAERPEGSVSTLKIQRTQQEDSAVYLCASSLRRGSNTGELFFGEGSRLTVL.

This clone was recorded many times. CDR3 protein: CASSIKIMAANYGYTF. CDR3 DNA (partial): TGTGCCAGTAGTATAAAGATAATGGCGGCGAACTATGGC. This sequence joins TRBV19 and TRBJ1-2; D is unclear. The DNA ends 3 residues before the CDR3 does, and the rest of the CDR3 is filled in from the germline J gene. The CDR3 consists of 16 residues. Germline V gene sequence: CDR1 LNHDA, CDR2 SQIVND (reference sequence). The V end lost 2 bases, the J end lost 2 bases, and 15 bases lay between the germline ends.

This clone showed up just a few times. The read ends 3 residues before the CDR3 terminus; that terminus is restored from the germline J gene. V usage is TRBV5-6 and J usage is TRBJ1-6, with 7 bases identical to TRBD1. The CDR3 is 15 amino acids. Germline V CDR1 and CDR2: SGHDT, YYEEEE. V was clipped by 1 base and J by 10 bases; unmatched bases: 8. The chain's CDR3 is CASSLYGTVRSPLHF. The CDR3 DNA, read in part, is TGTGCCAGCAGCTTGTATGGGACAGTTCGGTCACCC.

A word on this clone: The CDR3 end lies 3 residues beyond the end of the read and is filled in from the germline J gene. The J gene is TRBJ1-6, the V gene TRBV7-2, with D possibly matching TRBD1 (5 bases). Germline V gene lookup returns CDR1 SGHTA and CDR2 FQGNSA. The CDR3 spans 14 residues. V was clipped by 3 bases and J by 6 bases, with 9 bases between them. CDR3: CASSFQGGNSPLHF. The CDR3 DNA, read in part, is TGTGCCAGCAGCTTCCAGGGCGGTAATTCACCC.

On this clone itself: Sequencing ends 3 residues short of the CDR3 end; the germline J gene provides the rest. The chain employs TRBV30 and TRBJ2-1; 7 positions agree with TRBD2. Germline values: CDR1 GTSNPN, CDR2 SVGIG (reference sequence). The J segment lost 5 bases and the V segment lost 0 bases, leaving 4 bases of the junction unmatched. The CDR3 runs to 14 residues. Partial CDR3 DNA: TGTGCCTGGAGTGTACTGGCGGGGGACAATGAG. Encoded protein: CAWSVLAGDNE. The complete CDR3 sequence is CAWSVLAGDNEQFF.

Ten or more counts support this clone. The covered CDR3 bases are TGTGCCAGCAGCTTGGTTCCGGGCTCCTACAATGAG. Encoded protein: CASSLVPGSYNE. The complete CDR3 sequence is CASSLVPGSYNEQFF. This rearrangement joins TRBV7-3 to TRBJ2-1, with no clear D. The read comes to an end 3 residues before the CDR3 does, leaving the germline J gene to fill in the end. The V end was cut by 3 bases, the J end by 0 bases, with 9 bases between. Germline V gene data show CDR1 as SGHTA and CDR2 as FQGTGA. The CDR3 loop spans 15 amino acids. Full variable domain (rest looked up from reference TRBV7-3 and TRBJ2-1): GAGVSQTPSNKVTEKGKYVELRCDPISGHTALYWYRQSLGQGPEFLIYFQGTGAADDSGLPNDRFFAVRPEGSVSTLKIQRTERGDSAVYLCASSLVPGSYNEQFFGPGTRLTVL.

Remarks on this clone: Read data end 3 residues before the CDR3 end; the end is taken from the germline J gene. The chain has TRBV2 and TRBJ2-3; TRBD2 agrees at 11 bases. CDR1 SNHLY and CDR2 FYNNEI come from the germline V gene. After removal of 8 bases from V and 3 bases from J, the junction contained 7 bases not matched to a gene. The CDR3 has 15 residues. Partial CDR3 DNA: TGTGCCAGCTATAGCGGGAGGGGGGAGACAGATACG. It specifies CASYSGRGETDT. The CDR3 as a whole reads CASYSGRGETDTQYF. The full variable domain, with the rest looked up from reference TRBV2 and TRBJ2-3, is EPEVTQTPSHQVTQMGQEVILRCVPISNHLYFYWYRQILGQKVEFLVSFYNNEISEKSEIFDDQFSVERPDGSNFTLKIRSTKLEDSAMYFCASYSGRGETDTQYFGPGTRLTVL.

This clone was recorded at least ten times. Read data end 3 residues before the CDR3 end; the end is taken from the germline J gene. This rearrangement joins TRBV20-1 to TRBJ1-1; D gene ambiguous. The V gene's germline CDR1 is DFQATT and CDR2 SNEGSKA (reference sequence). V lost 1 base to trimming and J lost 0 bases, with 9 bases between them. CDR3 length: 14 amino acids. This chain's CDR3 is CSARVGSMNTEAFF. The part of the CDR3 DNA that was read is TGCAGTGCTAGAGTAGGGTCTATGAACACTGAA.

This clone was counted ten times or more. The DNA ends 3 residues before the CDR3 does, and the rest of the CDR3 is filled in from the germline J gene. The rearrangement joins TRBV18 to TRBJ2-1, with 9 bases aligning to TRBD2. The CDR3 spans 16 residues. Germline assignment: CDR1 KGHSH and CDR2 LQKENI. V lost 3 bases to trimming and J lost 2 bases; unmatched junction nucleotides: 5. CDR3 bases read: TGTGCCAGCTCACCCATAGCGGGAGACACCTACAATGAG. Residues: CASSPIAGDTYNE. The entire CDR3 protein reads CASSPIAGDTYNEQFF.

This clone has only a few counts. Read data end 3 residues before the CDR3 end; the end is taken from the germline J gene. V gene TRBV20-1 combines with J gene TRBJ2-1; 7 bases are a match to TRBD2. Germline loops: CDR1 DFQATT, CDR2 SNEGSKA (reference sequence). With V trimmed by 3 bases and J by 8 bases, 10 bases remained unmatched. The CDR3 length is 14 residues. Incomplete CDR3 DNA: TGCAGTGCTAGCATCGGCGGGAGTAGGCATGAG. Amino acid sequence: CSASIGGSRHE. The full CDR3 sequence reads CSASIGGSRHEQFF.

This clone was recorded a few times. The read ends 3 residues early relative to the CDR3; the germline J gene fills the gap. The V and J genes are TRBV30 and TRBJ2-7, with a tentative D call TRBD1 (5 bases). The CDR3 has 13 residues. The germline V gene has CDR1 GTSNPN and CDR2 SVGIG (reference sequence). The V end lost 0 bases, the J end lost 6 bases, and 12 bases lay between the germline ends. The covered CDR3 bases are TGTGCCTGGAGTGTGGAGCAGGGTGGCGAG. Amino acid sequence: CAWSVEQGGE. The entire CDR3 is CAWSVEQGGEQYF.

This clone was counted ten times or more. The CDR3 end is not reached by the read, which stops 3 residues before it; the germline J gene fills it in. The chain links TRBV2 to TRBJ1-1; 7 bases line up with TRBD1. From germline, CDR1 is SNHLY and CDR2 FYNNEI. CDR3 length: 14 amino acids. Trimming took 4 bases from V and 2 from J; bases not matched to a gene: 4. CDR3: CASSVTGVNTEAFF. CDR3 bases read: TGTGCCAGCAGTGTCACAGGGGTAAACACTGAA.

This clone was counted ten times or more. The read gets to within 3 residues of the CDR3 end, and the germline J gene fills in the rest. The chain is built from TRBV5-1 and TRBJ2-1; 7 nucleotides align to TRBD1. There are 15 residues in the CDR3. Germline assignment: CDR1 SGHRS and CDR2 YFSETQ. V shed 2 bases, J shed 5 bases, and the junction held 7 bases outside the gene matches. The CDR3 spells CASSFPTGHDNEQFF. CDR3 DNA, as far as it was read: TGCGCCAGCAGCTTCCCGACAGGGCACGACAATGAG.